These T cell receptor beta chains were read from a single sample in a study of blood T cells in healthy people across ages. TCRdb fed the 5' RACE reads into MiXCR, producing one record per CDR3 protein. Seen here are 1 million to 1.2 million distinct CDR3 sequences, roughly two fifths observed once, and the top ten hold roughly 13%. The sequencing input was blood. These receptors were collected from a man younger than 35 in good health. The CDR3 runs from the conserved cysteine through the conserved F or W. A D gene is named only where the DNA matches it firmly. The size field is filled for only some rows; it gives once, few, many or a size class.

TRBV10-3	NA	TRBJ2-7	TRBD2	TGTGCCATCAGTGAGACTAGCGGCTACGAGCAGTACTTC	CAISETSGYEQYF
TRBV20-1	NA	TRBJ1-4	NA	TGCAGTGCTGGTCCCGAAACTGGGGGTGGTGAAAAACTGTTTTTT	CSAGPETGGGEKLFF
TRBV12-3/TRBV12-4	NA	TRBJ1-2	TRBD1	TGTGCCAGCAGCCCTGGGACAGGGGGTAATGGCTACACCTTC	CASSPGTGGNGYTF
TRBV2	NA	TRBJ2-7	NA	TGTGCCAGCAGTGCCAGGATCCGACAGTCTCACGAGCAGTACTTC	CASSARIRQSHEQYF
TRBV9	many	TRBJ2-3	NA	TGTGCCAGCAGCGGTATCGGTTCTAGCACAGATACGCAGTATTTT	CASSGIGSSTDTQYF
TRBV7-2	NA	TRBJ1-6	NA	TGTGCCAGCAGCTCCGAGGGGTCCTATAATTCACCCCTCCACTTT	CASSSEGSYNSPLHF
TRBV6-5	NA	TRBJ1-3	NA	TGTGCCAGCAGTCCTTTCGGGGGGATTGAAAACACCATATATTTT	CASSPFGGIENTIYF
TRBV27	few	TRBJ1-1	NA	TGTGCCAGCAGTGGGGACACGGTCACTGAAGCTTTCTTT	CASSGDTVTEAFF
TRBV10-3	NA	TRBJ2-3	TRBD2	TGCGCCATCAGTCCAAGGACTAGCGGGGGGGGGTCCGATACGCAGTATTTT	CAISPRTSGGGSDTQYF
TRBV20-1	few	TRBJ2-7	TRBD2	TGCAGTGCTAGAGATGAGGGACTAGACCCCTACGAGCAGTACTTC	CSARDEGLDPYEQYF
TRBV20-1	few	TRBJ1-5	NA	TGCAGTGCTAGAGATCCGAGCAATCAGCCCCAGCATTTT	CSARDPSNQPQHF
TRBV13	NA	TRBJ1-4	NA	TGTGCCAGCAGCGTTGGCCGGGACACCCCCAATGAAAAACTGTTTTTT	CASSVGRDTPNEKLFF
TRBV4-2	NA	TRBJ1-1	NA	TGTGCCAGCAGCCAAGACACGCAACTTATGAACACTGAAGCTTTCTTT	CASSQDTQLMNTEAFF
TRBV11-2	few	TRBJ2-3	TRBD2	TGTGCCAGCAGCCCGAGTAGCGGGGGGGCTGATACGCAGTATTTT	CASSPSSGGADTQYF
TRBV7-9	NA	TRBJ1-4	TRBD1	TGTGCCAGCAGCTTAAAGGGAGGGGGCGCAGCTAATGAAAAACCGTTTTTT	CASSLKGGGAANEKPFF
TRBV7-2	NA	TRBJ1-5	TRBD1	TGTGCCAGCAGCGTAAAAGGGGGCGATTGGCCCCAGCATTTT	CASSVKGGDWPQHF
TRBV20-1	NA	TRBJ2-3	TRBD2	TGCAGTGCTAGAGGTCCCCGGGGGGGTGGCTTAACAGATACGCAGTATTTT	CSARGPRGGGLTDTQYF
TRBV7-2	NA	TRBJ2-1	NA	TGTGCCAGCAGCTTAGGTTCCAGGGATGAGCAGTTCTTC	CASSLGSRDEQFF
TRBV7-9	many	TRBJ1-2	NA	TGTGCCAGCAGCAAGGACAACTATGGCTACACCTTC	CASSKDNYGYTF
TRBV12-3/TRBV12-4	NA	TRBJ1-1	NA	TGTGCCAGCAGTCCCGGAAATGTGGGTGAAGCTTTCTTT	CASSPGNVGEAFF
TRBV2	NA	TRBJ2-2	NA	TGTGCCAGCAAGACTTCCCGGGTTGGGTCCGGGGAGCTGTTTTTT	CASKTSRVGSGELFF
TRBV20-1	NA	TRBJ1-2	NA	TGCAGTGCCGCCGTAAAGGGCAGCCGCTCTCATAACTATGGCTACACCTTC	CSAAVKGSRSHNYGYTF
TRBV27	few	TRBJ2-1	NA	TGTGCCAGCAGTTTGCAACGGGACAACAATGAGCAGTTCTTC	CASSLQRDNNEQFF
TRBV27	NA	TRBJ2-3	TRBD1	TGTGCCAGCAGTGGGGACTGGGACAGGGGGTATACGCAGTATTTT	CASSGDWDRGYTQYF
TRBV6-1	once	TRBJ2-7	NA	TGTGCCAGCAGTGCGGCGGCAGCCTACGAGCAGTACTTC	CASSAAAAYEQYF
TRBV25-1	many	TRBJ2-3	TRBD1	TGTGCCAGCAGTGACCCGGGACAGGTGACAGATACGCAGTATTTT	CASSDPGQVTDTQYF
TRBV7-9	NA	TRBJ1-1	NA	TGTGCCAGCATGCAGCCCCGGGGGAACACTGAAGCTTTCTTT	CASMQPRGNTEAFF
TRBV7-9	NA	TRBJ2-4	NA	TGTGCCAGCAGCCCGCTCCCGGCCAAAAACATTCAGTACTTC	CASSPLPAKNIQYF
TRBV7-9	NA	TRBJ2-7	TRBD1	TGTGCCAGCAGCCCCGGGACAGCCGTAATCCTGGACGAGCAGTACTTC	CASSPGTAVILDEQYF
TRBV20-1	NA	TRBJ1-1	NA	TGCAGTGCTAGAGACCCACGGGGGAGGAACACTGAAGCTTTCTTT	CSARDPRGRNTEAFF